This TCR beta chain comes out of a study of cytomegalovirus exposure and HLA in healthy donors (dated by TCRdb to 2016 to 2017). Looking at the study overall: An earlier analysis of some 600 of the donors reported about 300 Gb of sequence data and 117 million unique TCR beta sequences obtained from about 179 million T cells. High-throughput TCR immunosequencing, statistical association of individual TCRs with disease status, and machine learning were combined to predict cytomegalovirus infection status. The study aimed to test whether signatures of past pathogen exposure could be identified by cataloging public T cell receptors. A separate validation cohort of roughly 120 different subjects was used in addition to the approximately 670-subject first cohort. An early release that covered fewer than 750 HLA-typed donors contained about 300 gigabases of sequencing data and roughly 84 million unique TCR sequences. Donor age, sex, ethnicity and CMV serostatus were compiled together with the repertoire data. The study profiled the T cell repertoires of fewer than 850 subjects by immunosequencing and related them to cytomegalovirus serostatus. Both class I and class II loci were covered by HLA typing, at four-digit resolution. Of the approximately 400 genotyped donors, approximately 82% fell in the genetic ancestry cluster associated with self-reported Caucasian donors. To study patterns of TCR occurrence, a later analysis re-analyzed previously published TCR beta repertoires from more than 550 donors and added high-resolution HLA genotyping. All discovery cohort repertoires had been generated on a single sequencing platform. Rather than using new phenotypic data, the later analysis identified candidate immune exposures from TCR beta sequences and from how often those sequences occurred across donors. Because of strong linkage in the cohort, roughly five DR-DQ haplotypes were treated as single units for association and clustering. Typing coverage differed by locus: A, B, C, DRB1 and DQB1 were typed in roughly 620-630 donors, DQA1 in 522, DPA1 in 600 to 610, and DPB1 in about 450. A later genetic analysis took genome-wide SNP genotypes for about 65% of the 666 donors and used that subset as a discovery cohort. On average, 235,054 unique TCR beta nucleotide sequences were sequenced per donor among about 400 genotyped donors of the cohort, with roughly 18% of those sequences being non-productive. To decide whether each TCR beta V gene segment behaved as functional or pseudogenic, an earlier analysis of some 570 of the donors relied on high-throughput TCR beta sequencing.

From a lookup of the germline V gene, CDR1 and CDR2 are MNHNS and SASEGT. The CDR3, from cysteine to phenylalanine, totals 16 residues. Only the CDR3 DNA is retained, 48 bases long and in frame from the first base. V gives up 3 bases and J gives up 4 bases, and the segment between their germline ends measures 18 bases. Overall study outcomes, separate from this receptor: A later analysis reported that several top co-occurrence clusters appeared linked to parvovirus B19, influenza, CMV and Epstein-Barr virus. The classifier was reported to diagnose cytomegalovirus status with high specificity and sensitivity in both the original and validation cohorts. Three of the identified cytomegalovirus-associated TCR beta chains were confirmed in vitro to be specific for cytomegalovirus antigens. Some IMGT-functional V segments, including TRBV6-2 and TRBV6-3, could not be distinguished by the 87-base-pair reads and were therefore excluded. A later genetic analysis reported fewer N-insertions in productive TCRs among donors in an Asian-associated ancestry cluster than the approximately 670-donor mean. Only TCR beta chains were sequenced in this cohort, and the absence of alpha or paired-chain data limited detectable features. An earlier analysis of several hundred of the donors showed that most TCR beta V segments appeared in productive rearrangements either about 90% or about 30% of the time, which broadly matched IMGT annotations. CMV serostatus was the only immune exposure information available for the cohort. The sequencing pipeline was judged likely to have produced a cluster of highly shared sequence variants as a technical artifact. Sequencing depth was assumed to be roughly uniform across donors in the presence/absence analyses, though that assumption may not hold. Because HLA typing was missing for some donors at each locus, association tests included only the typed subset. The authors suggested that the approach could potentially be generalized to other disease states and immunological phenotypes. Some 15 rarely observed V segments, including chromosome 9 orphons, were excluded from the earlier analysis of some 590 of the donors because counts were too low. A later genetic analysis associated a missense DCLRE1C variant with V-gene and J-gene trimming of TCR beta chains, and an independent cohort replicated the association. In a later analysis, HLA-associated TCR beta chains showed more clonal expansion and lower generation probabilities than non-associated chains that were equally common. A later analysis associated 16,951 TCR beta sequences with specific HLA alleles at a false discovery rate of 0.05. A later analysis found that most CMV-associated TCR beta chains appeared HLA-restricted, with HLA associations seemingly driven largely by CMV exposure. In a later analysis, TCR association rates were found to vary across HLA loci, with the most associated TCRs seen for DRB1 alleles and the fewest for HLA-C alleles. Linkage disequilibrium might explain the correlated functional status among segregating V segments, but an unknown experimental factor could not be ruled out. In the study, around 160 TCR beta chains were listed as associated with cytomegalovirus. Assigning TCR associations to individual alleles was difficult when HLA alleles, especially DR and DQ, strongly co-occurred. Most TCR sequences were observed very rarely across donors, whereas some public TCRs were present in many individuals. A further reported finding was that TCR beta sequences accurately predicted the HLA-A and HLA-B alleles for most subjects in the first cohort.

Points on this clone: The clone's antigen remains unknown.

The cohort was made up of under 800 healthy bone marrow donors. All cohort members were sampled while nominally healthy, although unrecorded immune exposures were likely present. The donor tested CMV seronegative, placing the donor among the 350 or so seronegative members of the cohort. Every donor gave a peripheral blood sample, and the peripheral blood mononuclear cells from that sample were used for TCR beta sequencing. The Qiagen DNeasy Blood Extraction Kit was used to extract genomic DNA from the blood cell samples. Library preparation used the immunoSEQ multiplex PCR assay. The multiplex PCR relied on a mix of 60 forward primers for TCR Vbeta segments and 13 reverse primers for TCR Jbeta segments. Amplification of the CDR3 region of rearranged TCR beta genes was performed with a multiplex PCR assay on genomic DNA. The Illumina HiSeq System was used to sequence the amplified TCR beta libraries as 87-base-pair reads. Turning to the authors' computational methods: In a later analysis, tens of millions of unique TCR beta chains were counted across the roughly 610 repertoires, and roughly 10 million of these chains were shared by at least two donors. Raw reads were error-corrected and collapsed into unique sequences by a nearest-neighbor algorithm in which closely related sequences were merged to remove PCR and sequencing errors. Alignment of CDR3 sequences to IMGT reference sequences was used to assign V, D and J gene segments. Each retained sequence needed at least a six-nucleotide match to both a V gene segment and a J gene segment. A rearrangement counted as productive if the CDR3 had no stop codons and remained in frame with V and J, and every other rearrangement counted as non-productive. Following IMGT convention, CDR3 was defined as the stretch from the second conserved V-encoded cysteine to the conserved J-encoded phenylalanine. Sequences without an unambiguous match to a single V gene segment were excluded from the earlier analysis of almost 600 of the donors. An earlier analysis of fewer than 750 of the donors classified V segments as functional when productive rearrangements were above 56.7% and as segregating when the standard deviation between donors was above 5%. A statistical classification framework was developed to diagnose cytomegalovirus status using the catalog of TCR beta chain sequences. A later analysis assigned V and J genes by comparing TCR nucleotide sequences with IMGT/GENE-DB human TR gene sequences. Using the TCRdist pipeline, a later analysis assigned CDR3 sequences along with most-parsimonious VDJ recombination scenarios. In a later analysis, each TCR beta chain was defined by its CDR3 amino acid sequence together with its V-gene family, and reads without a unique V-gene family were excluded. To address suspected cross-contamination and a sequencing artifact, a later analysis removed roughly 580 highly shared, low-generation-probability nucleotide sequences. A later analysis calculated a clonal expansion index for each public chain from normalized within-repertoire ranks of inferred template counts. Generation probabilities in a later analysis came from a VDJ recombination model fitted to out-of-frame rearrangements, and those results were checked against IGoR. Hypergeometric tests were used in a later analysis to score TCR-TCR, TCR-HLA and TCR-CMV co-occurrence, with a repertoire-size bias correction applied to the TCR pairs. False discovery rates were estimated in a later analysis by permuting HLA or CMV assignments 20 times. In a later analysis, co-occurring TCRs were grouped with DBSCAN, and TCRdist sequence similarity was added when clustering was performed within HLA-allele-positive subsets. Repertoires with fewer than 30,000 or more than 120,000 public chains, plus five repertoires with anomalous nucleotide sharing, were excluded from co-occurrence clustering. Imported from immuneACCESS, the table was reduced by TCRdb to in-frame sequences with V and J called. These copies leave out some clones; in studies compared against another copy, an unresolved V gene accounts for under half, and the cause of the remainder is not known. The DNA gave D and trimming, while V, J and clone size come from that table. This sample's records show roughly 120,000 clones. Over 0.8% of the sample belongs to the ten largest clones.

This receptor chain uses TRBV6-1 and TRBJ1-2, with TRBD1 tentatively as D gene (6 bases match). The clonotype comes from a man between 18 and 35 years old in good health and CMV-seronegative. Sequencing was performed on PBMCs. The CDR3 in this case is CASSDDDRQATYGYTF. The DNA sequence is as follows: TGTGCCAGCAGTGACGACGACAGACAGGCCACCTATGGCTACACCTTC.